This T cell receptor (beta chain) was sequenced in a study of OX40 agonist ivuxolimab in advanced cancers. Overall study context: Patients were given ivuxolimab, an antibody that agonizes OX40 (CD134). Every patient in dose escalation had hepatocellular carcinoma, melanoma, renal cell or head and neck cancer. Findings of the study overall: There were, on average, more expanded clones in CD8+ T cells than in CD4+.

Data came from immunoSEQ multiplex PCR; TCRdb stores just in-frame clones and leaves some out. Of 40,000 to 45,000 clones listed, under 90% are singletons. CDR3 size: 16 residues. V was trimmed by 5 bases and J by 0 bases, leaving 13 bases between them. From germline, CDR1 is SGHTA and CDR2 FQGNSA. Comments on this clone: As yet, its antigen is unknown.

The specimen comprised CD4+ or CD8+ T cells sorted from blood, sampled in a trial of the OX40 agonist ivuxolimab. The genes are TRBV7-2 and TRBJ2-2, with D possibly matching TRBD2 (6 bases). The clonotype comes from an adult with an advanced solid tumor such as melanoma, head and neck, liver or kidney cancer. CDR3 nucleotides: TGTGCCAGCAGCACGGGAGACATATCGAACACCGGGGAGCTGTTTTTT. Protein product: CASSTGDISNTGELFF.